What follows are 27 T cell receptor beta chains derived from one specimen sequenced in a study of glioma-infiltrating T cells. The iRepertoire nested amplicon-rescue multiplex PCR amplified TCR alpha and beta CDR3s from RNA. Via MiXCR, TCRdb re-called the multiplex PCR reads, giving one row per CDR3 protein. The sample shows about 110,000 distinct CDR3 sequences, less than 30% of them seen only once. Sequencing was done on a sample of glioma tissue, nonneoplastic brain tissue, or PBMCs (not recorded which). These receptors were obtained from a human donor with low-grade glioma or glioblastoma, undergoing nonglioma brain surgery, or in good health (not recorded which).

This clonotype was recorded at least ten times. The J gene is TRBJ2-3, the V gene TRBV18; no clear D. The CDR3 consists of 13 residues. V lost 1 base, J lost 4 bases, and 6 bases lay in between. The germline V gene has CDR1 KGHSH and CDR2 LQKENI. The CDR3 reads CASSPRGADTQYF. CDR3 DNA: TGTGCCAGCTCACCACGAGGCGCAGATACGCAGTATTTT.

The V gene is TRBV29-1, the J gene TRBJ2-2, with 14 bases matching TRBD2. Trimming took 4 bases from V and 5 from J; bases not matched to a gene: 6. The germline CDR1 and CDR2 sequences are SQVTM and ANQGSEA. This CDR3 is built from 16 residues. CDR3 region: CSVVGTSGGATGELFF. CDR3 coding DNA: TGCAGCGTTGTGGGGACTAGCGGGGGCGCTACCGGGGAGCTGTTTTTT.

As regards this clonotype: A much larger clone is a single base away; this may be a read error. The rearrangement links TRBV6-6 to TRBJ2-3; D not certain. This CDR3 is built from 13 residues. The V gene's germline CDR1 is MNHNY and CDR2 SVGAGI (reference sequence). V lost 4 bases, J lost 5 bases, and 10 bases lay in between. The CDR3 DNA sequence: TGTGCCAGCAGTTGCCTGGCAGGAGATACGCAGTATTTT. Translated, it gives CASSCLAGDTQYF.

This clonotype was counted a few times. The chain joins TRBV20-1 to TRBJ2-7; D remains ambiguous. The V gene's germline CDR1 is DFQATT and CDR2 SNEGSKA (reference sequence). V lost 4 bases and J 4 bases, leaving 17 bases between the germline ends. This CDR3 is 14 amino acids long. Here the CDR3 reads CSATSHRLGYEQYF. The CDR3 DNA reads as TGCAGTGCTACCAGCCATCGGTTAGGATACGAGCAGTACTTC.

In its sample, this clonotype was seen many times. The CDR3 is CASSEGGPGIPEAFF. The CDR3 DNA is TGTGCCAGCAGTGAAGGAGGTCCTGGGATCCCTGAAGCTTTCTTT. V usage is TRBV25-1 and J usage is TRBJ1-1; no firm D call. Germline loops: CDR1 MGHDK, CDR2 SYGVNS. The CDR3 consists of 15 residues. Trimming removed 2 bases from V and 6 bases from J, with 16 bases in between.

In this sample, this clonotype turned up a few times. Here the CDR3 DNA reads TGTGCCAGCAGTAAGGACGGCGGGAGTAGCACAGATACGCAGTATTTT. Translated, it gives CASSKDGGSSTDTQYF. The chain is built from TRBV2 and TRBJ2-3; 7 bases align to TRBD2. CDR1 is SNHLY and CDR2 is FYNNEI in the germline V gene. Unmatched junction bases numbered 8, after V lost 5 bases and J lost 0 bases. The CDR3 totals 16 residues.

This clonotype was seen repeatedly, ten times or more. The chain combines TRBV28 with TRBJ2-3; 15 bases map to TRBD2. Germline lookup yields CDR1 MDHEN and CDR2 SYDVKM. This CDR3 region has 18 residues. Trimming removed 2 bases from V and 4 bases from J; junction bases left unmatched: 7. The CDR3: CASSLVGLAGGSADTQYF. The DNA of the CDR3 is TGTGCCAGCAGTTTAGTGGGACTAGCGGGAGGTTCGGCAGATACGCAGTATTTT.

The sample holds one count of this clonotype. The gene calls are TRBV29-1 and TRBJ1-2; TRBD1 is a possible D gene (6 bases). CDR1 and CDR2 (germline): SQVTM, ANQGSEA. This CDR3 has 12 amino acids. The CDR3 DNA is TGCAGAGGGGGTGGGGCCCTCTATGGCTACACCTTC. Its protein is CRGGGALYGYTF.

Only a few counts were recorded for this clonotype. The genes are TRBV7-2 and TRBJ2-5, with 7 bases matching TRBD2. From germline, CDR1 is SGHTA and CDR2 FQGNSA. J gave up 0 bases and V 4 bases, and 5 bases lay outside the gene matches. CDR3 length: 15 amino acids. Written as DNA, the CDR3 is TGTGCCAGCAGCTCAGGCCGGGGGGACCAAGAGACCCAGTACTTC. Its protein product is CASSSGRGDQETQYF.

This clonotype was counted once. Compared with germline, one end of the junction differs, possibly owing to a read error. The J gene is TRBJ2-1, the V gene TRBV15; D is unresolved. This CDR3 is 16 amino acids long. The germline gives CDR1 LNHNV, CDR2 YYDKDF (reference sequence). CDR3 protein: CATSRNSPASYNEQLF. CDR3 bases: TGTGCCACCAGCAGAAATTCCCCGGCGTCCTACAATGAGCAGCTCTTC.

This clonotype was found many times. The chain combines TRBV18 with TRBJ2-5, with D uncertain. This CDR3 comprises 12 residues. From germline, CDR1 is KGHSH and CDR2 LQKENI. V lost 2 bases to trimming and J lost 0 bases, with 1 base between them. CDR3 sequence (DNA): TGTGCCAGCTCACCAAACCAAGAGACCCAGTACTTC. It yields the protein CASSPNQETQYF.

In this sample, this clonotype turned up a few times. The rearrangement uses TRBV12-3 or TRBV12-4 and TRBJ1-5; D is possibly TRBD1 (5 bases). This CDR3 contains 14 residues. V lost 5 bases and J lost 5, with 13 bases in between. DNA for the CDR3: TGTGCCAGCAGTCCGGGACGGAGTTATCAGCCCCAGCATTTT. This codes for CASSPGRSYQPQHF.

This clonotype appeared many times. The V call is TRBV5-1, the J call TRBJ2-7; D could derive from TRBD1 or TRBD2 (5 bases each). The CDR3 is 14 amino acids. The V gene lost 4 bases and the J gene lost 6 bases, with 17 bases spanning the gap. Germline assignment: CDR1 SGHRS and CDR2 YFSETQ. In DNA, the CDR3 is TGCGCCAGCAGCCCTGTCCCGGGACGAGGCGAGCAGTACTTC. This encodes CASSPVPGRGEQYF.

With respect to this clonotype: As the CDR3 is not closed by the conserved phenylalanine or tryptophan, this likely results from a read error. The limits of the CDR3 on the DNA are not certain, so only TCRdb's listed CDR3 is given. The chain combines TRBV6-1 with TRBJ2-1; the table calls TRBD2, which could not be checked here. Termini included, the CDR3 measures 13 amino acids. The germline CDR1 and CDR2 sequences are MNHNS and SASEGT. CDR3 region: CASSRGLYNEQLL.

This clonotype showed up just once. The chain is built from TRBV29-1 and TRBJ2-7, with 9 bases aligning to TRBD1. The CDR3 contains 14 residues. Germline V gene data show CDR1 as SQVTM and CDR2 as ANQGSEA. After removal of 6 bases from V and 6 bases from J, the junction contained 12 bases not matched to a gene. The CDR3 loop is CSVAEDGTGFEQYF. For the CDR3, the DNA is TGCAGCGTCGCCGAGGACGGGACAGGGTTCGAGCAGTACTTC.

This clonotype was observed many times. This chain links TRBV2 with TRBJ2-7, with 8 bases that match TRBD1. Per germline, CDR1 SNHLY and CDR2 FYNNEI. This CDR3 spans 16 amino acids. Trimming took 2 bases from V and 2 from J; bases not matched to a gene: 8. CDR3 nucleotide sequence: TGTGCCAGCAGTGAAACCTACGGGACAGGCCCCTACGAGCAGTACTTC. This gives the protein CASSETYGTGPYEQYF.

There are many counts of this clonotype. The genes are TRBV7-7 and TRBJ2-3; D unresolved. The V and J ends lost 5 bases and 5 bases respectively, with 11 bases between them. CDR1 SSHAT and CDR2 FNYEAQ come from the germline V gene (reference sequence). There are 13 residues in the CDR3. DNA of the CDR3: TGTGCCAGCAGCACCCACTTGAGAGATACGCAGTATTTT. This sequence encodes CASSTHLRDTQYF.

Ten or more counts support this clonotype. The rearrangement uses TRBV7-9 and TRBJ2-1; tentative D call: TRBD2 (6 bases). From germline, CDR1 is SEHNR and CDR2 FQNEAQ (reference sequence). The CDR3 contains 13 residues. V dropped 1 base and J dropped 9 bases, with 10 bases sitting between them. CDR3 protein: CASSLGQGGEQFF. As DNA, the CDR3 is TGTGCCAGCAGCTTAGGGCAGGGAGGTGAGCAGTTCTTC.

Turning to this clonotype: This clone may be a read error of a much larger clone one base away. The chain has TRBV4-1 and TRBJ2-7; 8 positions match TRBD2. The CDR3 totals 16 residues. Germline lookup yields CDR1 MGHRA and CDR2 YSYEKL. CDR3 protein: CVSSPVFAGGSYEQYF. In nucleotides, the CDR3 is TGCGTCAGCAGCCCCGTATTTGCGGGAGGCTCCTACGAGCAGTACTTC.

As to this clonotype: A read error may account for a junction end that differs from germline. The V call is TRBV6-1, the J call TRBJ1-6; no firm D call. The J call may be mistaken, given a closer DNA end match to TRBJ2-7. Per germline, CDR1 MNHNS and CDR2 SASEGT. The length of the CDR3 is 12 residues. The CDR3 loop reads CTSSLLNEEQYF. CDR3 sequence (DNA): TGTACCAGCAGTCTCCTGAATGAAGAGCAGTACTTC.

This clonotype was detected ten times or more. The V call is TRBV28, the J call TRBJ1-1; TRBD1 is a possible D gene (5 bases). The V and J ends lost 3 bases and 5 bases respectively, with 10 bases between them. Germline CDR1 and CDR2: MDHEN and SYDVKM. The CDR3 covers 13 residues. The DNA of the CDR3 is TGTGCCAGCAGTTTCATGGGGCGGACTGAAGCTTTCTTT. It translates to CASSFMGRTEAFF. The complete variable domain, with remaining parts taken from reference TRBV28 and TRBJ1-1, reads DVKVTQSSRYLVKRTGEKVFLECVQDMDHENMFWYRQDPGLGLRLIYFSYDVKMKEKGDIPEGYSVSREKKERFSLILESASTNQTSMYLCASSFMGRTEAFFGQGTRLTVV.

The sample holds many counts of this clonotype. CDR3 loop: CASSVTPSAYNEQFF. CDR3 sequence (DNA): TGTGCCAGCAGTGTTACTCCTAGCGCCTACAATGAGCAGTTCTTC. The rearrangement uses TRBV6-4 and TRBJ2-1, with D possibly TRBD2 on 6 matching bases. CDR3 length: 15 residues. The germline V gene has CDR1 MRHNA and CDR2 SNTAGT. The V gene lost 4 bases and the J gene lost 2 bases, with 12 bases spanning the gap.

The chain's CDR3 is CAWSPSRQGMGSNQPQHF. CDR3 coding DNA: TGTGCCTGGAGTCCTTCCAGACAGGGGATGGGGAGCAATCAGCCCCAGCATTTT. The chain recombines TRBV30 with TRBJ1-5, with TRBD1 identical over 8 bases. The germline V gene encodes CDR1 GTSNPN and CDR2 SVGIG (reference sequence). Unmatched junction bases numbered 13, after V lost 2 bases and J lost 1 base. The length of the CDR3 is 18 residues.

This clonotype was detected a few times. The gene calls are TRBV5-5 and TRBJ2-2; perhaps TRBD1 as D (5 bases). The V gene's germline CDR1 is SGHKS and CDR2 YYEKEE (reference sequence). The V gene lost 1 base and the J gene lost 4 bases, with 11 bases spanning the gap. The CDR3 consists of 15 residues. CDR3 amino acids: CASSLKGALTGELFF. The CDR3 region has the DNA TGTGCCAGCAGCTTGAAAGGGGCACTCACCGGGGAGCTGTTTTTT.

In this sample, this clonotype turned up many times. This chain links TRBV4-3 with TRBJ2-7; 8 bases fit TRBD2. Germline lookup yields CDR1 LGHNA and CDR2 YSLEER. The ends lost 0 bases at V and 0 bases at J; junction bases unmatched: 4. CDR3 length: 16 amino acids. The CDR3 coding sequence is TGCGCCAGCAGCCAAGATCCTAGCGGGCCCTCCTACGAGCAGTACTTC. This sequence encodes CASSQDPSGPSYEQYF.

CDR3 in amino acids: CASSYSTARGTTEAFF. DNA of the CDR3: TGTGCCAGCAGTTACTCGACGGCCAGGGGAACCACTGAAGCTTTCTTT. The rearrangement uses TRBV6-6 and TRBJ1-1; tentatively, D is TRBD1 (6 bases). Trimming took 0 bases from V and 4 from J, leaving 15 bases between them. This CDR3 has 16 amino acids. CDR1 MNHNY and CDR2 SVGAGI come from the germline V gene (reference sequence).

This clonotype was seen a handful of times. The V call is TRBV5-1, the J call TRBJ1-1, with 8 bases lining up with TRBD1. CDR1 SGHRS and CDR2 YFSETQ come from the germline V gene. J gave up 11 bases and V 0 bases, and 6 bases lay outside the gene matches. The CDR3 is 13 residues long. CDR3 nucleotide sequence: TGCGCCAGCAGCTTGGTCCCAGGGGGCGACGCTTTCTTT. It is translated as CASSLVPGGDAFF. Variable domain in full (rest from reference TRBV5-1 and TRBJ1-1): KAGVTQTPRYLIKTRGQQVTLSCSPISGHRSVSWYQQTPGQGLQFLFEYFSETQRNKGNFPGRFSGRQFSNSRSEMNVSTLELGDSALYLCASSLVPGGDAFFGQGTRLTVV.